The present TCR beta chain was sequenced within a study of cytomegalovirus exposure and HLA in healthy donors. Overall study context: Earlier work reported 110 million or so unique TCR beta sequences from 150 million to 200 million T cells.

The study's findings and limits: A missense variant in DCLRE1C was later tied to TCR beta V- and J-gene trimming. Based on reports, TCR beta sequences accurately predicted HLA-A and HLA-B alleles for most subjects.

Germline V gene lookup returns CDR1 SGHNT and CDR2 YYREEE (reference sequence). This CDR3 has 14 residues. Deletions cut 4 bases from V and 3 bases from J, with 10 bases between. It was with 60 Vbeta and 13 Jbeta primers that the PCR ran. Sequencing used immunoSEQ multiplex PCR; TCRdb keeps in-frame clones, though not all of them. The sample lists 180,000 or so clones, about three quarters occurring once. Comments on this clone: Its target is unknown.

Sequenced: PBMCs. The clonotype was recovered from a woman aged 60-70 years in good health and CMV-seropositive. The rearrangement joins TRBV5-4 to TRBJ2-2, with D unresolved. The CDR3 loop reads CASSPGSYTGELFF. CDR3 bases: TGTGCCAGCAGCCCCGGGTCATACACCGGGGAGCTGTTTTTT.